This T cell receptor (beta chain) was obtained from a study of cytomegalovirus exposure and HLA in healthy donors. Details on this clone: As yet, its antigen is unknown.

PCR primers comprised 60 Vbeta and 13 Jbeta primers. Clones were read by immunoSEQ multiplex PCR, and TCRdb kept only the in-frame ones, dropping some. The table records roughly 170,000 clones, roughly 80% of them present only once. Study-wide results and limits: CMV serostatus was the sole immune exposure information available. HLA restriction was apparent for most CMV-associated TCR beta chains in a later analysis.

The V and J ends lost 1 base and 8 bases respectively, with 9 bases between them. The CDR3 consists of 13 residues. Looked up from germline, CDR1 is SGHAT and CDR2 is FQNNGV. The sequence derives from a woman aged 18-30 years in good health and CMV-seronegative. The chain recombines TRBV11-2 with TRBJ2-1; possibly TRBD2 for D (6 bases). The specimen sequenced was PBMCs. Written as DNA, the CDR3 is TGTGCCAGCAGCTTAGCGCGCGGGGATGAGCAGTTCTTC. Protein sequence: CASSLARGDEQFF.